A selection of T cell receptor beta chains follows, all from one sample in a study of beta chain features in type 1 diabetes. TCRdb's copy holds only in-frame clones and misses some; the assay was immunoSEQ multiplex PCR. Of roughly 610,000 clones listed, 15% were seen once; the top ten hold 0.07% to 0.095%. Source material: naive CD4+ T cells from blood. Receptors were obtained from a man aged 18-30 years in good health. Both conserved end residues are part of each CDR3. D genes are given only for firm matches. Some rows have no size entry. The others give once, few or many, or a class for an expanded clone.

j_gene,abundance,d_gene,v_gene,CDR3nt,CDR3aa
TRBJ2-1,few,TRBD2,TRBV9,TGTGCCAGCAGCGTAGTGGGTAGCGGGGGAAATGAGCAGTTCTTC,CASSVVGSGGNEQFF
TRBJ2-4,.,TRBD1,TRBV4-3,TGCGCCAGCAGCCAAGAGTACAGGGGTATAATAGCCAAAAACATTCAGTACTTC,CASSQEYRGIIAKNIQYF
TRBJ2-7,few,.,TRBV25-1,TGTGCCAGCAGTGAATCGTACGAGCAGTACTTC,CASSESYEQYF
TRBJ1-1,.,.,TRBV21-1,TGTGCCGGAACAGGGCTCACTGAAGCTTTCTTT,CAGTGLTEAFF
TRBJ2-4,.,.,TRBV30,TGTGCCTGGCACAGGCTTACACTAGCCAAAAACATTCAGTACTTC,CAWHRLTLAKNIQYF
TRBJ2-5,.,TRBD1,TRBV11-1,TGTGCCAGCAGCCGTAGTGGGACAGACCTGGAGACCCAGTACTTC,CASSRSGTDLETQYF
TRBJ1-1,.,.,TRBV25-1,TGTGCCAGCAGTGAGGCCGGGAAAAACACTGAAGCTTTCTTT,CASSEAGKNTEAFF
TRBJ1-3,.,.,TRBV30,TGTGCCTGGAAGGGGGAAACTGGAAACACCATATATTTT,CAWKGETGNTIYF
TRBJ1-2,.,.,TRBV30,TGTGCCTGGAGTCTTGGCGCGGGGGATGGCTACACCTTC,CAWSLGAGDGYTF
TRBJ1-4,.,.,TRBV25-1,TGTGCCAGCACTCGCCCTGCGGATGAAAAACTGTTTTTT,CASTRPADEKLFF
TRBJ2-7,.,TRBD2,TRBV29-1,TGCAGCGTTGAAAGCGGGAACGAGCAGTACTTC,CSVESGNEQYF
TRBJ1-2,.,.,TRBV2,TGTGCCAGCAGTGATAGGGGGGTCGATGGCTACACCTTC,CASSDRGVDGYTF
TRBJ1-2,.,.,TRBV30,TGTGCCTGGAGTGCCACAACGCAGGGTCCTGGCTACACCTTC,CAWSATTQGPGYTF
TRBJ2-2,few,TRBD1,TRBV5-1,TGCGCCAGCAGGACAGGGGCGAACACCGGGGAGCTGTTTTTT,CASRTGANTGELFF
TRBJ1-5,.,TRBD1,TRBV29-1,TGCAGCGTTGGTACGACAGGGGCCAAAGATCAGCCCCAGCATTTT,CSVGTTGAKDQPQHF
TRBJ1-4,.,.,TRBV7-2,TGTGCCAGCAGCTTAGTTGGGAGAACTAATGAAAAACTGTTTTTT,CASSLVGRTNEKLFF
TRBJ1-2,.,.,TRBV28,TGTGCCAGCAGCAACAGGGTTGGCTACACCTTC,CASSNRVGYTF
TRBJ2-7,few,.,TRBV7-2,TGTGCCAGCAGCGGGACAAGGTACGAGCAGTACTTC,CASSGTRYEQYF
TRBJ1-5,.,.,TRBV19,TGTGCCAGTAGTCTCGGGACGAAAGATCAGCCCCAGCATTTT,CASSLGTKDQPQHF
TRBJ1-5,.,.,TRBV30,TGTGCCTGGAGTGCTTCACAGGGAGGTCAGCCCCAGCATTTT,CAWSASQGGQPQHF
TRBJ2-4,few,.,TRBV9,TGTGCCAGCAGCTCCCGGGCCGATTTAGCCAAAAACATTCAGTACTTC,CASSSRADLAKNIQYF
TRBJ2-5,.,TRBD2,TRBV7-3,TGTGCCAGCAGCCGCCTGGTGGCGGGAGGCCGATGGGAAGAGACCCAGTACTTC,CASSRLVAGGRWEETQYF
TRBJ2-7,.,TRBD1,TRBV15,TGTGCCACCACACAGGGGTTTGCTCGGTCCTACGAGCAGTACTTC,CATTQGFARSYEQYF
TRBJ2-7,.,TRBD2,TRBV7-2,TGTGCCAGCAGCTTAGCTAGCGGACTAGCGGGGGACCCCCTCGAGCAGTACTTC,CASSLASGLAGDPLEQYF
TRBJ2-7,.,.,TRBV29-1,TGCAGCGTTAAGACCGATACCTACGAGCAGTACTTC,CSVKTDTYEQYF
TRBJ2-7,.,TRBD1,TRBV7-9,TGTGCCAGCAGCCCTGGGACAGGTTTGGGCGAGCAGTACTTC,CASSPGTGLGEQYF
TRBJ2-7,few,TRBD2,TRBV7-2,TGTGCCAGCAGTCCCGGGGTAGCGGGAGGAGTCCACGAGCAGTACTTC,CASSPGVAGGVHEQYF
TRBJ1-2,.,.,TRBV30,TGTGCCTGGAGGGGTACTAACTATGGCTACACCTTC,CAWRGTNYGYTF
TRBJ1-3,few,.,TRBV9,TGTGCCAGCAGCGTAGCTATGGCCCGGGAGAACTCTGGAAACACCATATATTTT,CASSVAMARENSGNTIYF
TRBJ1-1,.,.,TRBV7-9,TGTGCCAGCAGCTTGGACTCGACACCCTTCCGCACTGAAGCTTTCTTT,CASSLDSTPFRTEAFF
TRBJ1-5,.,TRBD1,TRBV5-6,TGTGCCAGCAGCAGAGGGACAGAGTATCAGCCCCAGCATTTT,CASSRGTEYQPQHF
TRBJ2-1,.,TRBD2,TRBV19,TGTGCCAGTAGTAGGGCCCAGACTAGCGGGAGCTACAATGAGCAGTTCTTC,CASSRAQTSGSYNEQFF
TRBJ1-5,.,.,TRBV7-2,TGTGGAGGGGTTTGGGGTAGCAATCAGCCCCAGCATTTT,CGGVWGSNQPQHF
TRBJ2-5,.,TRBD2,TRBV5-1,TGCGCCAGCAGCTACGGACTAGCGGGGGGAAAAGAGACCCAGTACTTC,CASSYGLAGGKETQYF
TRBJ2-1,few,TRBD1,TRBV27,TGTGCCAGCAGTTTCGGGGCGTATCGGACAGGAGGTGAGCAGTTCTTC,CASSFGAYRTGGEQFF
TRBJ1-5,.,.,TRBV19,TGTGCCAGTTGCGGGGGGCTGCGCAATCAGCCCCAGCATTTT,CASCGGLRNQPQHF
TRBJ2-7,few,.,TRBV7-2,TGTGCCAGCAGCTCGGATTGGTCCGAGCAGTACTTC,CASSSDWSEQYF
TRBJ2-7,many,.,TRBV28,TGTGCCAGCAGCGGGGCAGGGTCCTACGAGCAGTACTTC,CASSGAGSYEQYF
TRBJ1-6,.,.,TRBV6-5,TGTGCCAGCAGTTACTCTTCCAGGGAGAATAATTCACCCCTCCACTTT,CASSYSSRENNSPLHF
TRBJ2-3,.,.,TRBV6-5,TGTGCCAGCACGCAACGAGGGATTAGCACAGATACGCAGTATTTT,CASTQRGISTDTQYF
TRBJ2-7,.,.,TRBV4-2,TGTGCCAGCAGCCGCCCACGAAGGCAAAGGGAGCTCTACGAGCAGTACTTC,CASSRPRRQRELYEQYF
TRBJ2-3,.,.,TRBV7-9,TGTGCCAGCAGCTTAGCACTACCCGGCACGCAGTATTTT,CASSLALPGTQYF
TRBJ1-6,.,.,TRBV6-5,TGTGCCAGCAGCCCAGACCATTCACCCCTCCACTTT,CASSPDHSPLHF
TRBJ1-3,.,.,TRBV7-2,TGTGCCAGCAGCCCCGGGGGGAGTTCCTCTGGAAACACCATATATTTT,CASSPGGSSSGNTIYF
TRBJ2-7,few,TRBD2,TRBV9,TGTGCCAGCAGCAAAGCGGGAGTCGGTTACGAGCAGTACTTC,CASSKAGVGYEQYF
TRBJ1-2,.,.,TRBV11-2,TGTGCCAGCAGTCTAGCTCGTGTCTATGGCTACACCTTC,CASSLARVYGYTF
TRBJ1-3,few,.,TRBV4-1,TGCGCCAGCAGCCAAGTAGGGGCAGGGCCGGGAAACACCATATATTTT,CASSQVGAGPGNTIYF
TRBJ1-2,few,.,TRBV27,TGTGCCACCTTCGCACTAAGGGGGAAGCCTAGTGGCTACACCTTC,CATFALRGKPSGYTF
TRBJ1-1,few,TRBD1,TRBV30,TGTGCCTGGAGTAAAACAGGGGGCATGAACACTGAAGCTTTCTTT,CAWSKTGGMNTEAFF
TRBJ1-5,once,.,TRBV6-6,TGTGCCAGCAGTTACTCGGGATTTCAGCCCCAGCATTTT,CASSYSGFQPQHF
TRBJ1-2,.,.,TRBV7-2,TGTGCCAGCAGCCCGCAAGCTAACTATGGCTACACCTTC,CASSPQANYGYTF
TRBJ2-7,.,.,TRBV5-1,TGCGCCAGCAGCTTGGTCAGCTTCTACGAGCAGTACTTC,CASSLVSFYEQYF
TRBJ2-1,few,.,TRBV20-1,TGCAGTGCCTCGTACAATGAGCAGTTCTTC,CSASYNEQFF
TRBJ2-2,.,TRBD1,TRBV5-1,TGCGCCAGCAGCGGGACAGGGTTGAAAACCGGGGAGCTGTTTTTT,CASSGTGLKTGELFF
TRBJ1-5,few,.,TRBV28,TGTGCCAGCAGTTTCAAGGGGAATCAGCCCCAGCATTTT,CASSFKGNQPQHF